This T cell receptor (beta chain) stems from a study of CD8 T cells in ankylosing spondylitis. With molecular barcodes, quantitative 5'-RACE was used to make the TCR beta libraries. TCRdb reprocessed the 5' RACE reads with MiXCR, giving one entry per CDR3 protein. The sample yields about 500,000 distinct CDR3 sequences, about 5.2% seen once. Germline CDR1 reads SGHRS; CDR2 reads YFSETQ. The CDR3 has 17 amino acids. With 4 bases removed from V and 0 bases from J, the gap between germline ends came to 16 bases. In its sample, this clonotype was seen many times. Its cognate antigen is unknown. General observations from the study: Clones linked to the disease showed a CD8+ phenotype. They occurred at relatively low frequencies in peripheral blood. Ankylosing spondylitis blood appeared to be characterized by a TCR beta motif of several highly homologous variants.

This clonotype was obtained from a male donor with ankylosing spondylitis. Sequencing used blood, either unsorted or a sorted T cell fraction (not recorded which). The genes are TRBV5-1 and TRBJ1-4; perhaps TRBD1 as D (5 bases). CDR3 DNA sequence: TGCGCCAGCAGCCCCTATGGGGCAGTTGCAACTAATGAAAAACTGTTTTTT. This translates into CASSPYGAVATNEKLFF.